A selection of T cell receptor beta chains follows, all from one sample in a study of T cells after yellow fever vaccination. Using its own MiXCR run on the 5' RACE reads, TCRdb lists one record per CDR3 protein. The table records around 250,000 distinct CDR3 sequences, 6.9% of them present only once. Sequences were derived from CD4+ T cells sorted from PBMCs, sampled 15 days after the yellow fever booster vaccination. The source is a young man who received the YFV17D yellow fever vaccine. CDR3s include the opening cysteine and the closing phenylalanine or tryptophan. Each record gives: D gene, V gene, CDR3 protein. D genes are given only for firm matches.

>NA|TRBV12-3/TRBV12-4
CASSLEARGYEQYF
>NA|TRBV20-1
CSARDLTRGLNQPQHF
>NA|TRBV5-1
CASSLATGGVQETQYF
>NA|TRBV20-1
CSASRTVQETQYF
>NA|TRBV7-2
CASSLVSYEQYF
>TRBD2|TRBV7-9
CASSFGAGGIQETQYF
>TRBD1|TRBV10-3
CAISDRTGQGFDEQYF
>NA|TRBV20-1
CSARDGLGEQFF
>NA|TRBV7-2
CASSFRLGEGTDTQYF
>NA|TRBV20-1
CSAREGELPYEQYF
>NA|TRBV6-1
CASKLSQINEKLFF
>NA|TRBV5-1
CASSLEGRNNEQFF
>NA|TRBV30
CAWSTGLGNQPQHF
>TRBD1|TRBV12-3/TRBV12-4
CASSPPGQGPNQPQHF
>TRBD2|TRBV6-5
CASSSLGGRGGYEQYF
>NA|TRBV19
CASSMSTGLRANVLTF
>TRBD2|TRBV20-1
CSASLGEGGDTQYF
>NA|TRBV3-1
CASSLAGDLRETQYF
>TRBD1|TRBV20-1
CSALGTARGNQPQHF
>NA|TRBV3-1
CASSQAPLTHANTGELFF
>NA|TRBV7-2
CASSLWTGGETQYF
>NA|TRBV30
CAWNTGNQPQHF
>NA|TRBV18
CASSTGQSAKNIQYF
>TRBD2|TRBV3-1
CASSQRERDTQYF
>TRBD2|TRBV20-1
CSARDASGRSSYNEQFF
>TRBD2|TRBV12-5
CASAIGLVLYNEQFF
>TRBD1|TRBV6-5
CASSYSYRGQGGYTF
>TRBD1|TRBV28
CATRGQAWYF
>NA|TRBV12-3/TRBV12-4
CASSPGRAQGANQPQHF
>TRBD1|TRBV25-1
CASSRTGVTGELFF
>NA|TRBV5-6
CASSIGHYEQYF
>NA|TRBV7-9
CASSPQYGTEAFF
>NA|TRBV10-3
CAISDGSGVAYEQYF
>NA|TRBV3-1
CASSRVSHNTGELFF
>NA|TRBV20-1
CSAIYITGELFF
>NA|TRBV7-2
CASSLGGTSREQYF
>NA|TRBV5-6
CASRFLGSSYEQYF
>NA|TRBV11-2
CASGVTDTQYF
>TRBD1|TRBV29-1
CSEKMDRDGEQFF
>NA|TRBV7-2
CASSLVAGQFF
>TRBD2|TRBV20-1
CSARGRGATDTQYF
>NA|TRBV5-6
CASSLDSGFTQYF
>NA|TRBV5-1
CASSAAQGYEQYF
>TRBD1|TRBV19
CASRDRGDTQYF
>TRBD2|TRBV7-8
CASSFGWTSGTDTQYF
>TRBD1|TRBV29-1
CSVHAPDRVDGYTF
>TRBD2|TRBV7-2
CASSITSGRATGELFF
>NA|TRBV9
CASSPQLGEQFF
>NA|TRBV30
CAWSKVVTSSEQYF